The 28 T cell receptor beta chains listed next were all sequenced from one sample in a study of sequential checkpoint blockade in melanoma. The data were produced by immunoSEQ multiplex PCR, yet TCRdb's version contains in-frame clones alone and is incomplete. The sample lists about 6,100 clones, roughly a quarter occurring once. Treatment in this sample: randomized to nivolumab then ipilimumab (arm A) or the reverse (arm B). The sequencing here drew on tumor tissue (inferred from file names), taken from a patient given nivolumab and ipilimumab in sequence. All receptors come from a human donor with melanoma.

The genes are TRBV6-8 and TRBJ1-5; 7 nucleotides agree with TRBD1. The CDR3 totals 15 residues. The ends lost 5 bases at V and 5 bases at J; junction bases unmatched: 9. CDR1 is MNHGY, CDR2 SAAAGT, per germline. The DNA of the CDR3 is TGTGCCAGCAGTGCCGGGACAGCCGGCGATCAGCCCCAGCATTTT. This codes for CASSAGTAGDQPQHF.

This clone was observed many times. V usage is TRBV11-3 and J usage is TRBJ1-2; D is ambiguous. The CDR3 consists of 15 residues. Germline V gene lookup returns CDR1 SGHNT and CDR2 YENEEA. Trimming took 6 bases from V and 8 from J, leaving 22 bases between them. The CDR3 sequence: CASRPVGGSLEGYTF. Written as DNA, the CDR3 is TGTGCCAGCAGACCAGTGGGAGGGTCTCTGGAGGGCTACACCTTC.

The chain uses TRBV5-1 and TRBJ2-1; 10 nucleotides line up with TRBD1. Trimming removed 4 bases from V and 2 bases from J; junction bases left unmatched: 0. CDR3 length equals 14 residues. From germline, CDR1 is SGHRS and CDR2 YFSETQ. This CDR3 reads CASSGTGAYNEQFF. The CDR3 DNA is TGCGCCAGCAGCGGGACAGGGGCCTACAATGAGCAGTTCTTC.

Ten or more counts support this clone. V is TRBV11-3 and J is TRBJ1-2; weak D call: TRBD1 (6 bases). V lost 5 bases and J 4 bases, leaving 20 bases between the germline ends. The CDR3 runs to 16 residues. Germline CDR1 and CDR2: SGHNT and YENEEA. CDR3 region: CASSPSVPGAGYGYTF. The CDR3, as DNA: TGTGCCAGCAGCCCCTCGGTCCCAGGGGCAGGCTATGGCTACACCTTC.

This clone showed up just a few times. The rearrangement joins TRBV29-1 to TRBJ1-1; tentatively, D is TRBD1 (5 bases). The germline V gene encodes CDR1 SQVTM and CDR2 ANQGSEA. V shed 7 bases and J shed 0 bases, with 18 bases lying between them. The CDR3 has 15 residues. The CDR3 is CSGTPGQGVNTEAFF. In DNA form, the CDR3 reads TGCAGCGGGACCCCGGGGCAGGGCGTGAACACTGAAGCTTTCTTT.

This clone has more than one count but fewer than ten. The chain uses TRBV11-3 and TRBJ2-3; the match to TRBD2 covers 11 bases. Trimming cost V 1 base and J 3 bases; bases outside gene matches: 3. Germline-derived CDR1 and CDR2 are SGHNT and YENEEA. The CDR3 contains 16 residues. The DNA of the CDR3 is TGTGCCAGCAGCTTAGGGCTAGCGGGAGGAACAGATACGCAGTATTTT. This encodes CASSLGLAGGTDTQYF.

This chain uses TRBV28 with TRBJ1-2, with 7 bases matching TRBD1. Germline-derived CDR1 and CDR2 are MDHEN and SYDVKM. With V trimmed by 7 bases and J by 11 bases, 13 bases remained unmatched. This CDR3 has 13 residues. CDR3 protein: CASTVGQPLGYTF. DNA for the CDR3: TGTGCCAGCACAGTGGGACAGCCCCTTGGTTACACCTTC.

The rearrangement links TRBV6-8 to TRBJ2-7; 7 bases agree with TRBD1. The germline CDR1 and CDR2 sequences are MNHGY and SAAAGT. There are 14 residues in the CDR3. V lost 6 bases and J lost 5; bases outside the gene matches: 10. The CDR3 coding sequence is TGTGCCAGCAGCTCACAGGGGCCTCGGGACGAGCAGTACTTC. Amino acid sequence: CASSSQGPRDEQYF.

This clone was found a few times. The genes are TRBV11-3 and TRBJ2-7; 9 bases align to TRBD1. The CDR3 consists of 18 residues. CDR1 is SGHNT and CDR2 is YENEEA in the germline V gene. V lost 2 bases, J lost 5 bases, and 16 bases stayed unmatched. CDR3 bases: TGTGCCAGCAGCTTAAGGAACCCGGGGACAGGGAACCCCCACGAGCAGTACTTC. Its protein product is CASSLRNPGTGNPHEQYF.

The table lists this clone with a few counts. This chain uses TRBV28 with TRBJ2-5; TRBD1 matches at 7 bases. V lost 6 bases and J lost 5; bases outside the gene matches: 12. There are 15 residues in the CDR3. Germline CDR1 reads MDHEN; CDR2 reads SYDVKM. The CDR3 DNA reads TGTGCCAGCAGCCCCACAGGGGCGGGTGAGGAGACCCAGTACTTC. Its translation: CASSPTGAGEETQYF. The whole variable domain, filled in from reference TRBV28 and TRBJ2-5, reads DVKVTQSSRYLVKRTGEKVFLECVQDMDHENMFWYRQDPGLGLRLIYFSYDVKMKEKGDIPEGYSVSREKKERFSLILESASTNQTSMYLCASSPTGAGEETQYFGPGTRLLVL.

This clone showed up just a few times. The V gene is TRBV6-8, the J gene TRBJ2-2; 9 bases agree with TRBD2. The V segment lost 7 bases and the J segment 6 bases; nucleotides outside the gene matches: 12. CDR3 length: 16 residues. CDR1 and CDR2 from the germline V gene are MNHGY and SAAAGT. This CDR3 is CASNGRGGRAAGELFF. In DNA form, the CDR3 reads TGTGCCAGCAATGGGCGAGGCGGGAGGGCCGCCGGGGAGCTGTTTTTT.

V usage is TRBV5-1 and J usage is TRBJ1-1; TRBD1 aligns across 7 bases. With V trimmed by 2 bases and J by 0 bases, 4 bases remained unmatched. This CDR3 region has 15 residues. Germline lookup yields CDR1 SGHRS and CDR2 YFSETQ. In DNA form, the CDR3 reads TGCGCCAGCAGCTTTGGACAGGTGATGAACACTGAAGCTTTCTTT. It specifies CASSFGQVMNTEAFF.

V and J are TRBV29-1 and TRBJ1-3; 9 nucleotides align to TRBD1. Germline V gives CDR1 SQVTM, CDR2 ANQGSEA. This CDR3 comprises 12 residues. V gave up 7 bases and J gave up 9 bases; unmatched junction bases: 7. This CDR3 reads CSAGDRVGTIYF. CDR3 bases: TGCAGCGCAGGGGACAGGGTCGGCACCATATATTTT.

This clone was picked up a small number of times. V is TRBV19 and J is TRBJ1-1; 7 nucleotides align to TRBD1. The trim removed 6 bases at V and 1 base at J, leaving 8 bases unmatched. The CDR3 has 15 amino acids. Looked up from germline, CDR1 is LNHDA and CDR2 is SQIVND (reference sequence). The CDR3 coding sequence is TGTGCCAGTAGCAACAGGGGTTATGGGAACACTGAAGCTTTCTTT. It specifies CASSNRGYGNTEAFF.

A few counts support this clone. The rearrangement uses TRBV28 and TRBJ2-3; no definite D call. Germline CDR1 and CDR2: MDHEN and SYDVKM. Trimming took 6 bases from V and 8 from J, leaving 15 bases between them. The CDR3 contains 13 residues. The CDR3 region has the DNA TGTGCCAGCAGCCGCGGCCTAAAAGGTACGCAGTATTTT. Residues: CASSRGLKGTQYF.

V gene TRBV29-1 combines with J gene TRBJ2-5; perhaps TRBD2 as D (6 bases). CDR1 and CDR2 from the germline V gene are SQVTM and ANQGSEA. CDR3 length: 14 amino acids. V gave up 4 bases and J gave up 4 bases, with 16 bases separating them. The CDR3 here is CSVAEGNALETQYF. CDR3 nucleotides: TGCAGCGTTGCGGAGGGGAACGCCCTAGAGACCCAGTACTTC. Filled out from reference TRBV29-1 and TRBJ2-5, the complete variable domain reads SAVISQKPSRDICQRGTSLTIQCQVDSQVTMMFWYRQQPGQSLTLIATANQGSEATYESGFVIDKFPISRPNLTFSTLTVSNMSPEDSSIYLCSVAEGNALETQYFGPGTRLLVL.

This clone was seen more than once but under ten times. This chain uses TRBV29-1 with TRBJ2-5, with 7 nucleotides matching TRBD2. Trimming removed 0 bases from V and 2 bases from J; junction bases left unmatched: 6. Germline CDR1 and CDR2: SQVTM and ANQGSEA. The CDR3 has 15 residues. The CDR3, as DNA: TGCAGCGTTGAAGATGGGGGACTACGACAAGAGACCCAGTACTTC. Its protein is CSVEDGGLRQETQYF.

In this sample, this clone turned up a few times. The chain links TRBV11-3 to TRBJ1-5; 8 bases map to TRBD1. CDR3 length: 17 residues. In germline, CDR1 is SGHNT, CDR2 YENEEA. V was clipped by 5 bases and J by 1 base; unmatched bases: 10. CDR3 residues: CASSRTGIGVSNQPQHF. In DNA form, the CDR3 reads TGTGCCAGCAGCCGGACAGGGATAGGTGTAAGCAATCAGCCCCAGCATTTT.

This clone was seen more than once but under ten times. The V call is TRBV23-1, the J call TRBJ1-5, with 9 bases identical to TRBD1. TRBV23-1 carries the ORF label, with uncertain function. The CDR3 totals 13 residues. Trimming took 6 bases from V and 4 from J; bases not matched to a gene: 1. This CDR3 reads CASRDRGNQPQHF. Here the CDR3 DNA reads TGCGCCAGCAGGGACAGGGGAAATCAGCCCCAGCATTTT.

The chain has TRBV5-1 and TRBJ1-2; D remains unclear. Germline V gene lookup returns CDR1 SGHRS and CDR2 YFSETQ. This CDR3 is built from 14 residues. V lost 3 bases and J 0 bases, leaving 9 bases between the germline ends. CDR3: CASSSDRANYGYTF. CDR3 bases: TGCGCCAGCAGCTCGGACCGAGCTAACTATGGCTACACCTTC.

This clone is judged medium-sized (0.01 to 0.1%). The chain joins TRBV11-3 to TRBJ1-1; 9 bases are shared with TRBD1. CDR1 and CDR2 from the germline V gene are SGHNT and YENEEA. V lost 5 bases, J lost 4 bases, and 5 bases stayed unmatched. The CDR3 length is 14 residues. CDR3 in DNA: TGTGCCAGCAGCGCCACAGGGGGCGGCACTGAAGCTTTCTTT. It encodes CASSATGGGTEAFF.

There are a few counts of this clone. This sequence joins TRBV6-8 and TRBJ2-7, with D maybe TRBD1 (5 bases). This CDR3 has 16 residues. The germline CDR1 and CDR2 sequences are MNHGY and SAAAGT. The V end lost 6 bases, the J end lost 5 bases, and 23 bases lay between the germline ends. In nucleotides, the CDR3 is TGTGCCAGCAGACGAAAACCCGGGCAGGGTGGGGACGAGCAGTACTTC. Translating it yields CASRRKPGQGGDEQYF.

This clone has at least ten counts. The CDR3 sequence is CASSFGRPMGEAFF. DNA of the CDR3: TGTGCCAGCAGCTTCGGGCGGCCGATGGGTGAAGCTTTCTTT. The chain uses TRBV11-3 and TRBJ1-1; no definite D call. The CDR3 covers 14 residues. Germline values: CDR1 SGHNT, CDR2 YENEEA. V lost 3 bases and J 7 bases, leaving 15 bases between the germline ends. The entire variable domain, with the rest obtained from reference TRBV11-3 and TRBJ1-1, is as follows: EAGVVQSPRYKIIEKKQPVAFWCNPISGHNTLYWYLQNLGQGPELLIRYENEEAVDDSQLPKDRFSAERLKGVDSTLKIQPAELGDSAVYLCASSFGRPMGEAFFGQGTRLTVV.

V usage is TRBV10-2 and J usage is TRBJ2-1; D could derive from TRBD1 or TRBD2 (6 bases each). The CDR3 runs 14 residues. The ends were cut back, 10 bases at V and 1 base at J, with 14 bases in the middle. From germline, CDR1 is WSHSY and CDR2 SAAADI. The CDR3 DNA reads as TGCGCCACCCGTGGAGGGGGTTCCTACAATGAGCAGTTCTTC. Protein: CATRGGGSYNEQFF.

This clone came up a few times. The rearrangement links TRBV6-8 to TRBJ2-7; D possibly uses TRBD1 or TRBD2 (5 bases each). The V end lost 6 bases, the J end lost 10 bases, and 16 bases lay between the germline ends. The CDR3 sequence is 12 residues long. The V gene's germline CDR1 is MNHGY and CDR2 SAAAGT. CDR3 sequence reads: CASSSPGRIQYF. DNA for the CDR3: TGTGCCAGCAGCTCCCCGGGACGGATTCAGTACTTC.

This clone was seen a handful of times. This chain joins TRBV28 and TRBJ1-5; 10 bases map to TRBD1. Trimming took 8 bases from V and 4 from J; bases not matched to a gene: 5. The CDR3 has 14 residues. The germline gives CDR1 MDHEN, CDR2 SYDVKM. The CDR3 sequence: CASVDRGRNQPQHF. The DNA of the CDR3 is TGTGCCAGCGTCGACAGGGGGCGGAATCAGCCCCAGCATTTT.

This clone showed up just a few times. The V gene is TRBV6-8, the J gene TRBJ1-1, with D tentatively TRBD1 (5 bases). With 4 bases removed from V and 4 bases from J, the gap between germline ends came to 16 bases. Germline V gene data show CDR1 as MNHGY and CDR2 as SAAAGT. There are 15 residues in the CDR3. This chain's CDR3 is CASSSQRTGGTEAFF. The CDR3 bases are TGTGCCAGCAGTTCCCAACGAACGGGGGGCACTGAAGCTTTCTTT.

A few counts support this clone. The chain combines TRBV11-3 with TRBJ2-3; D may be TRBD2 (6 bases). V lost 5 bases to trimming and J lost 1 base, with 13 bases between them. Germline lookup yields CDR1 SGHNT and CDR2 YENEEA. CDR3 size: 15 residues. CDR3 sequence (DNA): TGTGCCAGCAGCCGCCGGGACTTCGGCACAGATACGCAGTATTTT. Protein sequence: CASSRRDFGTDTQYF.